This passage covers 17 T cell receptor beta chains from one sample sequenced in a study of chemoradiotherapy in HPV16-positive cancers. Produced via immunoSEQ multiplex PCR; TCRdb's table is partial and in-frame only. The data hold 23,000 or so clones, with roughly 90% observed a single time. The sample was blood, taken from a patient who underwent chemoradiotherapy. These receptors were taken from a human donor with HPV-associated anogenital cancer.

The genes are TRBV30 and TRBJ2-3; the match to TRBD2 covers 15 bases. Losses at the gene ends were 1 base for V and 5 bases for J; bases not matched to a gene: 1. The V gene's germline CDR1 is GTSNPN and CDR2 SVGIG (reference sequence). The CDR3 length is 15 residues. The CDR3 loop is CAWSEGLAGGDTQYF. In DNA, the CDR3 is TGTGCCTGGAGTGAGGGACTAGCGGGGGGAGATACGCAGTATTTT.

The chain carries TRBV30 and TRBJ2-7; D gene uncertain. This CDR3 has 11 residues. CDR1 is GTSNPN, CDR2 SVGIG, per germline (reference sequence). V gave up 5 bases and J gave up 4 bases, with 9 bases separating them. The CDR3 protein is CAWGFRYEQYF. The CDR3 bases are TGTGCCTGGGGATTTAGGTACGAGCAGTACTTC.

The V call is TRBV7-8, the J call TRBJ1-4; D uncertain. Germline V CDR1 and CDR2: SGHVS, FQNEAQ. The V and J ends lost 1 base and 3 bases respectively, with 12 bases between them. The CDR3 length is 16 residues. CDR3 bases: TGTGCCAGCAGCTTAGAAACACAAAAGTCTAATGAAAAACTGTTTTTT. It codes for CASSLETQKSNEKLFF.

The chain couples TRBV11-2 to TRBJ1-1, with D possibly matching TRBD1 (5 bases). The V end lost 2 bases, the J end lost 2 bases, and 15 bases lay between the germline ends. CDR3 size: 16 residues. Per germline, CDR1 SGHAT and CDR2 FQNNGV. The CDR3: CASSLSGTQKNTEAFF. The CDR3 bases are TGTGCCAGCAGCTTATCCGGGACTCAGAAAAACACTGAAGCTTTCTTT. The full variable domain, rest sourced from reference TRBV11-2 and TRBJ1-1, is EAGVAQSPRYKIIEKRQSVAFWCNPISGHATLYWYQQILGQGPKLLIQFQNNGVVDDSQLPKDRFSAERLKGVDSTLKIQPAKLEDSAVYLCASSLSGTQKNTEAFFGQGTRLTVV.

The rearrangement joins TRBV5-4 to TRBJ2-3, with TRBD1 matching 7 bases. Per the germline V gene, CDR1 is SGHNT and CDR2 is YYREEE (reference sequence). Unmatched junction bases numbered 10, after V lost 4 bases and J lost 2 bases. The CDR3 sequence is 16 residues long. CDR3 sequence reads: CASSVGTAGLTDTQYF. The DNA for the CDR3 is TGTGCCAGCAGCGTGGGGACAGCCGGACTCACAGATACGCAGTATTTT.

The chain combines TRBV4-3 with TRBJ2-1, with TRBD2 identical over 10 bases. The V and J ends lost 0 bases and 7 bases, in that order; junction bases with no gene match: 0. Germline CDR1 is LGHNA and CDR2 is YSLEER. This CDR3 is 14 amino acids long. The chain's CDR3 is CASSQELAGNEQFF. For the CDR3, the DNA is TGCGCCAGCAGCCAAGAACTAGCGGGGAATGAGCAGTTCTTC.

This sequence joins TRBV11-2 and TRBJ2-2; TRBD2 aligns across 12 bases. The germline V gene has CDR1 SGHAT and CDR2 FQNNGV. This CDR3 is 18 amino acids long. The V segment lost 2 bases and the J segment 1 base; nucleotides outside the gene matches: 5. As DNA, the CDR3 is TGTGCCAGCAGCTTAAGAGAACTAGCGGGAGGGAACACCGGGGAGCTGTTTTTT. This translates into CASSLRELAGGNTGELFF.

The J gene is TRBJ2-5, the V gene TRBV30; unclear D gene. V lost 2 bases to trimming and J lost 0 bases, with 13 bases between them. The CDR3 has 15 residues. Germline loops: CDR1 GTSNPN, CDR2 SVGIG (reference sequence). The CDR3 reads CAWSPRQAYQETQYF. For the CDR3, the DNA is TGTGCCTGGAGTCCCCGGCAGGCGTACCAAGAGACCCAGTACTTC.

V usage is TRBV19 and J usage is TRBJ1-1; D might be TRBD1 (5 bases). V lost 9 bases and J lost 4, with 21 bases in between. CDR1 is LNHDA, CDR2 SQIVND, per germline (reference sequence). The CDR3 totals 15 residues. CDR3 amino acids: CASSGTRYSGTEAFF. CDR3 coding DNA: TGTGCCAGCTCCGGGACCCGTTATAGTGGCACTGAAGCTTTCTTT.

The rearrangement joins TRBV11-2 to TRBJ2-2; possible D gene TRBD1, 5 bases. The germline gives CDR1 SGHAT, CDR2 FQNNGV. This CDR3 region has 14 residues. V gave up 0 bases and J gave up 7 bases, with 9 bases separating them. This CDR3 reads CASSLEGQDGELFF. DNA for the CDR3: TGTGCCAGCAGCTTAGAAGGACAAGACGGGGAGCTGTTTTTT.

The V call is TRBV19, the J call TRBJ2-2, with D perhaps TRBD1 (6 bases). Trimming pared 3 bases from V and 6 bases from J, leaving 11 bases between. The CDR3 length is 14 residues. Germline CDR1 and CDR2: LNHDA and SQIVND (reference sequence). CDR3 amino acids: CASSITGSAGELFF. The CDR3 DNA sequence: TGTGCCAGTAGTATTACAGGGTCGGCCGGGGAGCTGTTTTTT.

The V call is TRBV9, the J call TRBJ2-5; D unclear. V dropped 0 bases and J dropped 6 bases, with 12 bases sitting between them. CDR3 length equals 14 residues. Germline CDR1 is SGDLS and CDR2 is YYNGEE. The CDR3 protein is CASSVGEEWQTQYF. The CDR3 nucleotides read TGTGCCAGCAGCGTAGGAGAAGAGTGGCAGACCCAGTACTTC.

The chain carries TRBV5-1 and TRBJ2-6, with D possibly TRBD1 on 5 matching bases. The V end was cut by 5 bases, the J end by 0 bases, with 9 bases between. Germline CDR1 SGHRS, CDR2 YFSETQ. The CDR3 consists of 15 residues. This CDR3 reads CASRGQSSGANVLTF. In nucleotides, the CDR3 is TGCGCCAGCAGGGGGCAGAGCTCTGGGGCCAACGTCCTGACTTTC.

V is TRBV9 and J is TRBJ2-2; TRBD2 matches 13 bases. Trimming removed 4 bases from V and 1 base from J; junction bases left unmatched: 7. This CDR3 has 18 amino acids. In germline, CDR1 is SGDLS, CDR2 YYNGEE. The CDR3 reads CASSLRTSGGVNTGELFF. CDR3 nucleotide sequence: TGTGCCAGCAGCCTTCGGACTAGCGGGGGAGTGAACACCGGGGAGCTGTTTTTT.

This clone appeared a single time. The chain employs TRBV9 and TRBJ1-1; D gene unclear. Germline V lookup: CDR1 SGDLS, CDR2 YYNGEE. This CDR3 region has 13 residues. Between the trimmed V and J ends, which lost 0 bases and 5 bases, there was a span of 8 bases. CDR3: CASSVATGTEAFF. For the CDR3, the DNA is TGTGCCAGCAGCGTAGCTACGGGGACTGAAGCTTTCTTT.

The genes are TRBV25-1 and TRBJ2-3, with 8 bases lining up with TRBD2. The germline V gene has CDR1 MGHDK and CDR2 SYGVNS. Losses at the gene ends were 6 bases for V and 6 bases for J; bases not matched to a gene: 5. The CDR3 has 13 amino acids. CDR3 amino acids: CASSGRAGDTQYF. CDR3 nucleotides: TGTGCCAGCAGCGGGAGGGCAGGGGATACGCAGTATTTT.

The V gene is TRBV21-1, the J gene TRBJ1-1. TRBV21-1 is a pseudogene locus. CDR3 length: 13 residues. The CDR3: CASKWDELTEAFF. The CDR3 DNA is TGTGCCAGCAAATGGGACGAGCTCACTGAAGCTTTCTTT.